A single sample gave rise to the 14 T cell receptor beta chains below, sequenced in a study of T cells after yellow fever vaccination. TCRdb re-derived calls from the 5' RACE reads in MiXCR, one entry per CDR3 protein. The sample includes a few hundred thousand distinct CDR3 sequences, 8.1% of them seen just once. Sequencing was performed on PBMCs, taken about 41 days after the first yellow fever vaccination. These receptors were obtained from a man aged 18-30 years who received the YFV17D yellow fever vaccine.

The chain links TRBV5-1 to TRBJ2-1; D possibly matches TRBD1 or TRBD2 (6 bases each). The length of the CDR3 is 15 residues. V was cut by 1 base and J by 2 bases, with 10 bases left in between. The germline V gene has CDR1 SGHRS and CDR2 YFSETQ. The CDR3 sequence is CASSLLGGPYNEQFF. Written as DNA, the CDR3 is TGCGCCAGCAGCTTGTTGGGGGGCCCCTACAATGAGCAGTTCTTC.

The chain joins TRBV5-4 to TRBJ1-4; TRBD1 might be the D (5 bases). This CDR3 region has 15 residues. Between the trimmed V and J ends, which lost 0 bases and 8 bases, there was a span of 14 bases. Germline CDR1 SGHNT, CDR2 YYREEE (reference sequence). The CDR3 sequence: CASSLAGGEREKLFF. The CDR3, as DNA: TGTGCCAGCAGCTTGGCCGGGGGGGAGCGGGAAAAACTGTTTTTT.

This rearrangement joins TRBV6-5 to TRBJ2-1; 10 bases align to TRBD1. The V and J ends lost 2 bases and 3 bases, in that order; junction bases with no gene match: 7. The CDR3 is 17 residues long. Looked up from germline, CDR1 is MNHEY and CDR2 is SVGAGI. The CDR3: CASSYPGGTGVYNEQFF. CDR3 bases: TGTGCCAGCAGTTACCCAGGCGGGACAGGGGTCTACAATGAGCAGTTCTTC.

In its sample, this clonotype was seen a few times. The V call is TRBV15, the J call TRBJ1-1; D gene uncertain. Germline values: CDR1 LNHNV, CDR2 YYDKDF (reference sequence). The germline V and J ends were trimmed by 0 bases and 6 bases, with 14 bases remaining between them. This CDR3 region has 15 residues. The CDR3 protein is CATSRDMRTTSEAFF. CDR3 in DNA: TGTGCCACCAGCAGAGATATGAGAACAACTTCTGAAGCTTTCTTT.

This clonotype was seen a few times. CDR3 DNA: TGTGCCACCAGCAGAGATTCGGGTTTCGATTCACCCCTCCACTTT. Translated: CATSRDSGFDSPLHF. The chain links TRBV15 to TRBJ1-6; D is undetermined. CDR3 length: 15 amino acids. In germline, CDR1 is LNHNV, CDR2 YYDKDF (reference sequence). V was cut by 0 bases and J by 8 bases, with 11 bases left in between.

This clonotype was found a few times. The rearrangement uses TRBV6-1 and TRBJ2-1; TRBD2 aligns across 7 bases. This CDR3 comprises 16 residues. Unmatched junction bases numbered 10, after V lost 7 bases and J lost 1 base. The V gene's germline CDR1 is MNHNS and CDR2 SASEGT. For the CDR3, the DNA is TGTGCCAGCAAGGAGGAGCGGGGAAAATCCTACAATGAGCAGTTCTTC. It encodes CASKEERGKSYNEQFF.

A few counts support this clonotype. The V call is TRBV4-3, the J call TRBJ2-3; 10 bases line up with TRBD2. In germline, CDR1 is LGHNA, CDR2 YSLEER. This CDR3 is 19 amino acids long. The V and J ends lost 0 bases and 2 bases, in that order; junction bases with no gene match: 11. CDR3 nucleotide sequence: TGCGCCAGCAGCCAAGATCCCGTTACTAGCGGGGTTTTCACAGATACGCAGTATTTT. Amino acids: CASSQDPVTSGVFTDTQYF.

V gene TRBV5-1 combines with J gene TRBJ1-3, with D unresolved. The CDR3 length is 16 residues. Germline-derived CDR1 and CDR2 are SGHRS and YFSETQ. Trimming removed 0 bases at V and 0 bases at J, with 10 bases between. The chain's CDR3 is CASSLVPSYSGNTIYF. For the CDR3, the DNA is TGCGCCAGCAGCTTGGTTCCCTCCTACTCTGGAAACACCATATATTTT.

This clonotype was counted a few times. The gene calls are TRBV5-3 and TRBJ2-1; D unresolved. TRBV5-3 is marked as an open reading frame, function uncertain. V was pared by 0 bases and J by 10 bases, with 11 bases between. CDR3 size: 13 residues. The CDR3 DNA reads TGTGCCAGAAGCTTGGAGACGTTTAGAGAGCAGTTCTTC. Its translation: CARSLETFREQFF.

This chain joins TRBV6-5 and TRBJ1-5; 8 nucleotides line up with TRBD1. CDR1 is MNHEY and CDR2 is SVGAGI in the germline V gene. The CDR3 loop spans 18 amino acids. V gave up 0 bases and J gave up 0 bases; unmatched junction bases: 7. The DNA for the CDR3 is TGTGCCAGCAGTTACTCCCGGACAGGGATACATAGCAATCAGCCCCAGCATTTT. Amino acids: CASSYSRTGIHSNQPQHF.

A few counts support this clonotype. This rearrangement joins TRBV6-2 or TRBV6-3 to TRBJ2-4, with 7 bases aligning to TRBD1. Germline loops: CDR1 MNHEY, CDR2 SVGEGT. CDR3 length equals 14 residues. Germline trimming cut 6 bases from V and 7 bases from J; bases unmatched to any gene: 9. The CDR3 DNA sequence: TGTGCCAGCAGGACCGGGACAGAGAGGAACATTCAGTACTTC. Its translation is CASRTGTERNIQYF.

V and J are TRBV27 and TRBJ2-7; D possibly uses TRBD1 or TRBD2 (5 bases each). CDR3 length: 13 residues. The germline V and J ends were trimmed by 8 bases and 2 bases, with 13 bases remaining between them. CDR1 is MNHEY, CDR2 SMNVEV, per germline (reference sequence). In DNA form, the CDR3 reads TGTGCCAGCTCTCCGGGACCTGCCTACGAGCAGTACGTC. This encodes CASSPGPAYEQYV.

The J gene is TRBJ2-3, the V gene TRBV4-1; the match to TRBD2 covers 12 bases. J was trimmed by 0 bases and V by 7 bases; bases with no gene match: 23. The CDR3 length is 22 residues. CDR1 is MGHRA and CDR2 is YSYEKL in the germline V gene. The CDR3 sequence: CASNPDLRGRLAGGASTDTQYF. CDR3 in DNA: TGCGCCAGCAACCCGGACCTCCGGGGCCGGCTAGCGGGGGGGGCTAGCACAGATACGCAGTATTTT.

Only a few counts were recorded for this clonotype. The chain links TRBV20-1 to TRBJ2-6, with TRBD1 matching 7 bases. The CDR3 runs 15 residues. Germline CDR1 is DFQATT and CDR2 is SNEGSKA (reference sequence). The CDR3 is CRGDRCNSGANVLTF. As DNA, the CDR3 is TGCAGGGGGGACAGATGTAACTCTGGGGCCAACGTCCTGACTTTC.